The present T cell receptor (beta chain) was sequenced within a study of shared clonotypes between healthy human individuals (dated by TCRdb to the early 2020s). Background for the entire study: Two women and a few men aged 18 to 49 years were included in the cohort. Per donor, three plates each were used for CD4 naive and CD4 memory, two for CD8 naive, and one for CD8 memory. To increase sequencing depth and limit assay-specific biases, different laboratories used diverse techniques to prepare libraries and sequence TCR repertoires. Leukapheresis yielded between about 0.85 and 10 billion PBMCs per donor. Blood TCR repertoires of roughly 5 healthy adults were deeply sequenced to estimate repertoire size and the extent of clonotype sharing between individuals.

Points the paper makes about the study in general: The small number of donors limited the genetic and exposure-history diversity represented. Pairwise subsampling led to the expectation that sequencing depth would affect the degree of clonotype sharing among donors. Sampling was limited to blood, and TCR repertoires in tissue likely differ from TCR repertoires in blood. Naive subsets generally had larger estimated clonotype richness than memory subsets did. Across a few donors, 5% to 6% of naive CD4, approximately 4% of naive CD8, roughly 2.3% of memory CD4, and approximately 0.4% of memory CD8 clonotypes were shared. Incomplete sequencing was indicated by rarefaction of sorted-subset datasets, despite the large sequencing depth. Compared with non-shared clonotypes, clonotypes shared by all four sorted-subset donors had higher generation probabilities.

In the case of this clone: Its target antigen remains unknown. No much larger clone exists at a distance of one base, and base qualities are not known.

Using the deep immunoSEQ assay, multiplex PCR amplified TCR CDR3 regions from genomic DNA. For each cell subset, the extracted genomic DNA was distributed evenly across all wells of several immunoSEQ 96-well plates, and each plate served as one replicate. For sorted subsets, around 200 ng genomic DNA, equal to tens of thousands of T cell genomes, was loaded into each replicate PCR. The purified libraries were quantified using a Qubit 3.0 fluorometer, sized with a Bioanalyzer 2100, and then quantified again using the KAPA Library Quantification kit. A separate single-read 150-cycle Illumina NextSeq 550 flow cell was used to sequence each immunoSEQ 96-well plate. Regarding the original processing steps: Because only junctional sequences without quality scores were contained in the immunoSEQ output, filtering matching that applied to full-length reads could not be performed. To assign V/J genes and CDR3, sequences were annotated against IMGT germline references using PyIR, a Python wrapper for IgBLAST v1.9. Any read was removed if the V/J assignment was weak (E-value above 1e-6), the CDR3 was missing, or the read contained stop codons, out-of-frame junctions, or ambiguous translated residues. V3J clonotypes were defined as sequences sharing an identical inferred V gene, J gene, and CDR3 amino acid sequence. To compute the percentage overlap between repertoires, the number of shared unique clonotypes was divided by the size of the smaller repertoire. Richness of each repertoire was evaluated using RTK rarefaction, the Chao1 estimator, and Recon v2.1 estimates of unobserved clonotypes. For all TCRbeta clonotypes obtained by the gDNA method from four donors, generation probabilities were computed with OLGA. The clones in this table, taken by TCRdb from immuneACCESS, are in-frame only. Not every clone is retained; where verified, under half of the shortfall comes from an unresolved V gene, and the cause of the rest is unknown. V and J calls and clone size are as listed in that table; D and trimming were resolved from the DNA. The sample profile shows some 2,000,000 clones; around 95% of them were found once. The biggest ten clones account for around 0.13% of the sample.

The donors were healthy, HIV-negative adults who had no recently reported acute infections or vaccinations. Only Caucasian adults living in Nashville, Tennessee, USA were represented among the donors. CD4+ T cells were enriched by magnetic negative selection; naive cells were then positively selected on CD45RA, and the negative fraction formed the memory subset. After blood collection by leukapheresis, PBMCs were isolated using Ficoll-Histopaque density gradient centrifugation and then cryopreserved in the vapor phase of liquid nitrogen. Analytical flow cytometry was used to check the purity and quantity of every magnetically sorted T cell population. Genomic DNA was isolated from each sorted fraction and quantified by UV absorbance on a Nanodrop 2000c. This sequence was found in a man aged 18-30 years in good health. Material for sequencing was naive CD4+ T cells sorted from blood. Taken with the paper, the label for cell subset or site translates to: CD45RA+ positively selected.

The DNA sequence follows: TGCGCCAGCAGCCAAGACTCGGGAGTAAAAGAGACCCAGTACTTC. The encoded protein is CASSQDSGVKETQYF. The sequence joins TRBV4-1 to TRBJ2-5; perhaps TRBD2 is the D gene, with 6 bases matching. Cut back by 0 bases and 3 bases, the V and J ends lie 11 bases apart. Spanning cysteine to phenylalanine, the CDR3 consists of 15 amino acids. Here the CDR3 DNA is all that survives: 45 bases in frame from base 1. Looking up the germline V gene yields CDR1 MGHRA and CDR2 YSYEKL.